Below, one T cell receptor (beta chain) is given with its context. Its antigen is not known. This CDR3 comprises 17 residues. Per germline, CDR1 SGHVS and CDR2 FNYEAQ. Per subset, duplicate vials of some 140,000 sorted CD8+ T cells supplied RNA. This sample stems from a study of human CD8 memory T cell subsets. Study-wide findings and caveats: The T cell repertoires of the stem-like memory and precursor exhausted subsets exhibited minimal overlap with one another. Estimation by Chao1 suggested that stem-like memory T cells had more diversity than did precursor exhausted T cells.

UMI-labeled 5' RACE yielded the TCR beta libraries. TCRdb derives one entry per CDR3 protein from the 5' RACE reads, leaving out DNA. The sample table sets out about 20,000 distinct CDR3 sequences. The clonotype was recovered from a human donor in good health. The chain links TRBV7-6 to TRBJ1-2; TCRdb calls TRBD1, which cannot be checked without DNA. Sample: CD8+ T cells from PBMCs. The CDR3 here is CASSLTAEGATSNGYTF.